Presented here are 23 T cell receptor beta chains from one specimen sequenced in a study of cytomegalovirus exposure and HLA in healthy donors. The PCR had 60 Vbeta and 13 Jbeta primers. This table comes from immunoSEQ multiplex PCR, and its TCRdb copy is limited to in-frame clones, with some not included. The sample includes about 170,000 clones, just under 80% seen only once; the top ten take less than 15%. The sample comprised PBMCs. The receptor source for this set is a woman between 45 and 60 years old in good health and CMV-seropositive.

V gene TRBV19 combines with J gene TRBJ2-5, with TRBD2 identical over 12 bases. This CDR3 has 13 amino acids. The germline V gene encodes CDR1 LNHDA and CDR2 SQIVND (reference sequence). V was pared by 5 bases and J by 5 bases, with 0 bases of the junction left unmatched. The CDR3: CASSGLAGETQYF. In DNA, the CDR3 is TGTGCCAGTAGTGGACTAGCGGGGGAGACCCAGTACTTC.

The chain is built from TRBV2 and TRBJ2-7, with D tentatively TRBD2 (6 bases). CDR1 is SNHLY, CDR2 FYNNEI, per germline. V was clipped by 4 bases and J by 2 bases, with 15 bases between them. The CDR3 has 15 residues. CDR3 DNA: TGTGCCAGCAGTGGGAGGGACTCCACAACCTACGAGCAGTACTTC. It translates to CASSGRDSTTYEQYF.

The V gene is TRBV7-9, the J gene TRBJ2-3; no reliable D call. Between the trimmed V and J ends, which lost 3 bases and 6 bases, there was a span of 7 bases. CDR3 length: 12 amino acids. The germline gives CDR1 SEHNR, CDR2 FQNEAQ (reference sequence). The chain's CDR3 is CASSLTRDTQYF. In DNA, the CDR3 is TGTGCCAGCAGCTTGACTCGGGATACGCAGTATTTT.

The J gene is TRBJ2-7, the V gene TRBV19, with TRBD2 matching over 9 bases. This CDR3 spans 14 amino acids. With V trimmed by 3 bases and J by 3 bases, 3 bases remained unmatched. Germline loops: CDR1 LNHDA, CDR2 SQIVND (reference sequence). The DNA for the CDR3 is TGTGCCAGTAGTATCGGAGCGGGGGGCTACGAGCAGTACTTC. Amino acids: CASSIGAGGYEQYF. The full variable domain, completed using reference TRBV19 and TRBJ2-7, is DGGITQSPKYLFRKEGQNVTLSCEQNLNHDAMYWYRQDPGQGLRLIYYSQIVNDFQKGDIAEGYSVSREKKESFPLTVTSAQKNPTAFYLCASSIGAGGYEQYFGPGTRLTVT.

The J gene is TRBJ1-2, the V gene TRBV29-1; TRBD1 agrees at 9 bases. Germline V gene sequence: CDR1 SQVTM, CDR2 ANQGSEA. V dropped 7 bases and J dropped 6; count of bases not matched to a gene: 9. The CDR3 loop spans 13 amino acids. The CDR3 DNA reads TGCAGCGGTCAGGGACAGGGAGAGGATGGCTACACCTTC. Translating gives CSGQGQGEDGYTF.

J is TRBJ2-1 and V is TRBV9; D gene ambiguous. The CDR3 is 13 residues long. In germline, CDR1 is SGDLS, CDR2 YYNGEE. Trimming shortened V by 4 bases and J by 1 base, and 6 bases separated the two germline ends. The CDR3 DNA reads TGTGCCAGCAGCACTCCATCCTACAATGAGCAGTTCTTC. This sequence encodes CASSTPSYNEQFF.

The chain employs TRBV10-3 and TRBJ1-2; D perhaps matches TRBD1 (5 bases). Germline-derived CDR1 and CDR2 are ENHRY and SYGVKD. V was trimmed by 2 bases and J by 8 bases, leaving 15 bases between them. The CDR3 loop spans 14 amino acids. In DNA form, the CDR3 reads TGTGCCATCAGTGAGAACGAAGGGGCTGGGGGCTACACCTTC. As protein: CAISENEGAGGYTF.

This clone was recorded once. The rearrangement links TRBV5-4 to TRBJ1-1; unclear D gene. V lost 4 bases and J 1 base, leaving 14 bases between the germline ends. The CDR3 runs 15 residues. The germline CDR1 and CDR2 sequences are SGHNT and YYREEE (reference sequence). This chain's CDR3 is CASSPRLPGNTEAFF. CDR3 bases: TGTGCCAGCAGCCCCAGGCTCCCCGGGAACACTGAAGCTTTCTTT.

This clone has a handful of counts. The CDR3: CATSRGGGSGEYQETQYF. In DNA, the CDR3 is TGTGCCACCAGCAGAGGGGGGGGTAGCGGGGAGTACCAAGAGACCCAGTACTTC. The chain has TRBV15 and TRBJ2-5, with 8 bases identical to TRBD2. This CDR3 spans 18 amino acids. The J segment lost 0 bases and the V segment lost 1 base, leaving 10 bases of the junction unmatched. The germline V gene has CDR1 LNHNV and CDR2 YYDKDF (reference sequence).

V gene TRBV6-1 combines with J gene TRBJ1-5; D not certain. The CDR3 runs to 14 residues. CDR1 MNHNS and CDR2 SASEGT come from the germline V gene. Trimming took off 2 bases at V and 2 bases at J, with 7 bases between the two ends. CDR3 nucleotide sequence: TGTGCCAGCAGTGAACACTTCGGCAATCAGCCCCAGCATTTT. Translated, it gives CASSEHFGNQPQHF.

V is TRBV5-1 and J is TRBJ2-7, with D maybe TRBD2 (5 bases). The CDR3 sequence is 11 residues long. The germline V and J ends were trimmed by 4 bases and 4 bases, with 6 bases remaining between them. Germline-derived CDR1 and CDR2 are SGHRS and YFSETQ. CDR3 region: CASSRGYEQYF. The CDR3 nucleotides are TGCGCCAGCAGCCGGGGATACGAGCAGTACTTC.

This clone was seen only once. The V and J genes are TRBV18 and TRBJ1-4, with TRBD1 matching over 7 bases. The V segment lost 4 bases and the J segment 7 bases; nucleotides outside the gene matches: 3. Germline V gene lookup returns CDR1 KGHSH and CDR2 LQKENI. This CDR3 has 13 residues. CDR3 region: CASSLGTAEKLFF. CDR3 nucleotide sequence: TGTGCCAGCTCACTGGGGACAGCTGAAAAACTGTTTTTT.

The chain combines TRBV5-1 with TRBJ2-2; no definite D call. Germline loops: CDR1 SGHRS, CDR2 YFSETQ. This CDR3 contains 15 residues. Trimming removed 0 bases from V and 0 bases from J, with 6 bases in between. DNA of the CDR3: TGCGCCAGCAGCTTGGGGGCTCCGAACACCGGGGAGCTGTTTTTT. It translates to CASSLGAPNTGELFF.

The chain carries TRBV11-2 and TRBJ1-1; D remains ambiguous. CDR1 is SGHAT and CDR2 is FQNNGV in the germline V gene. CDR3 length equals 12 residues. The V end was cut by 6 bases, the J end by 1 base, with 6 bases between. CDR3 in amino acids: CASSSRNTEAFF. CDR3 nucleotides: TGTGCCAGCAGTTCGAGGAACACTGAAGCTTTCTTT.

The V gene is TRBV9, the J gene TRBJ1-2; no reliable D call. CDR3 length: 13 amino acids. Deletions cut 0 bases from V and 8 bases from J, with 11 bases between. Looked up from germline, CDR1 is SGDLS and CDR2 is YYNGEE. CDR3 residues: CASSVGLSGGYTF. The CDR3, as DNA: TGTGCCAGCAGCGTAGGACTCTCGGGAGGCTACACCTTC.

The chain has TRBV29-1 and TRBJ2-7; 9 bases match TRBD2. The germline V gene has CDR1 SQVTM and CDR2 ANQGSEA. The V gene end was trimmed by 4 bases and the J gene end by 5 bases; junction bases not matched to a gene: 6. This CDR3 contains 13 residues. The CDR3 nucleotides are TGCAGCGTTGCCGCGGGGGGGGGCGACGAGCAGTACTTC. Translated: CSVAAGGGDEQYF.

J is TRBJ1-5 and V is TRBV9; D is uncertain. Per germline, CDR1 SGDLS and CDR2 YYNGEE. The CDR3 is 14 residues long. Between the trimmed V and J ends, which lost 5 bases and 7 bases, there was a span of 16 bases. The DNA for the CDR3 is TGTGCCAGCAGTGGCGGGGAAAGGTGGCAGCCCCAGCATTTT. This sequence encodes CASSGGERWQPQHF.

The chain has TRBV2 and TRBJ2-3, with 8 bases that match TRBD1. The CDR3 has 15 residues. V lost 7 bases, J lost 0 bases, and 6 bases stayed unmatched. Germline V gene lookup returns CDR1 SNHLY and CDR2 FYNNEI. CDR3 nucleotides: TGTGCCAGCAAACAGGGGGGCACTAGCACAGATACGCAGTATTTT. Translation: CASKQGGTSTDTQYF.

The chain joins TRBV7-3 to TRBJ1-1; D might be TRBD1 (5 bases). Germline CDR1 reads SGHTA; CDR2 reads FQGTGA. The V and J ends lost 5 bases and 0 bases respectively, with 7 bases between them. The CDR3 covers 13 residues. CDR3 amino acids: CASSRQLNTEAFF. In nucleotides, the CDR3 is TGTGCCAGCAGCAGACAGTTGAACACTGAAGCTTTCTTT. The variable domain in full, with the rest retrieved from reference TRBV7-3 and TRBJ1-1, is GAGVSQTPSNKVTEKGKYVELRCDPISGHTALYWYRQSLGQGPEFLIYFQGTGAADDSGLPNDRFFAVRPEGSVSTLKIQRTERGDSAVYLCASSRQLNTEAFFGQGTRLTVV.

This clone turned up a few times. The V call is TRBV30, the J call TRBJ1-2, with a possible D match to TRBD1 (5 bases). Trimming left V 2 bases short and J 0 bases short, with 13 bases between. From germline, CDR1 is GTSNPN and CDR2 SVGIG (reference sequence). This CDR3 is built from 15 residues. The CDR3 loop is CAWSPQGGANYGYTF. CDR3 bases: TGTGCCTGGAGTCCCCAGGGCGGCGCTAACTATGGCTACACCTTC.

The chain recombines TRBV6-1 with TRBJ2-5; D gene ambiguous. V shed 5 bases and J shed 4 bases, with 14 bases lying between them. This CDR3 comprises 14 residues. CDR1 is MNHNS, CDR2 SASEGT, per germline. CDR3 in DNA: TGTGCCAGCAGTCCCCTAGTGGGTGGAGAGACCCAGTACTTC. It codes for CASSPLVGGETQYF.

V usage is TRBV6-5 and J usage is TRBJ2-7; 13 nucleotides line up with TRBD2. In germline, CDR1 is MNHEY, CDR2 SVGAGI. V shed 1 base, J shed 2 bases, and the junction held 2 bases outside the gene matches. This CDR3 has 16 amino acids. The CDR3 spells CASSYFTSGGAYEQYF. CDR3 sequence (DNA): TGTGCCAGCAGTTACTTTACTAGCGGGGGGGCCTACGAGCAGTACTTC.

The rearrangement joins TRBV15 to TRBJ2-5; TRBD1 might be the D (6 bases). This CDR3 spans 16 amino acids. The V end was cut by 3 bases, the J end by 5 bases, with 19 bases between. From germline, CDR1 is LNHNV and CDR2 YYDKDF (reference sequence). The DNA for the CDR3 is TGTGCCACCAGCAGTCAATTCGACAGGCGAGGGGAGACCCAGTACTTC. Translated: CATSSQFDRRGETQYF.